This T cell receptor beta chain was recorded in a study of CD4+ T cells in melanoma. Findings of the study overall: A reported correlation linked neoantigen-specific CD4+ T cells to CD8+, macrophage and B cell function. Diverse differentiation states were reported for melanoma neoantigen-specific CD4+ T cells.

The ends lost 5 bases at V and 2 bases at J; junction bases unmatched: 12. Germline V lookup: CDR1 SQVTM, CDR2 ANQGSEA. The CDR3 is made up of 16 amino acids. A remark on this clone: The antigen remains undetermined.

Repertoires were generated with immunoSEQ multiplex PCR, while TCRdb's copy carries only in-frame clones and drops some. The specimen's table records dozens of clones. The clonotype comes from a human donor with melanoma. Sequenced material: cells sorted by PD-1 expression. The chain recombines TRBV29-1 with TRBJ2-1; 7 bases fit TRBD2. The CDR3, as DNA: TGCAGCGTTTCGGGGGGAGTAGCGGTTACCTACAATGAGCAGTTCTTC. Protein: CSVSGGVAVTYNEQFF.